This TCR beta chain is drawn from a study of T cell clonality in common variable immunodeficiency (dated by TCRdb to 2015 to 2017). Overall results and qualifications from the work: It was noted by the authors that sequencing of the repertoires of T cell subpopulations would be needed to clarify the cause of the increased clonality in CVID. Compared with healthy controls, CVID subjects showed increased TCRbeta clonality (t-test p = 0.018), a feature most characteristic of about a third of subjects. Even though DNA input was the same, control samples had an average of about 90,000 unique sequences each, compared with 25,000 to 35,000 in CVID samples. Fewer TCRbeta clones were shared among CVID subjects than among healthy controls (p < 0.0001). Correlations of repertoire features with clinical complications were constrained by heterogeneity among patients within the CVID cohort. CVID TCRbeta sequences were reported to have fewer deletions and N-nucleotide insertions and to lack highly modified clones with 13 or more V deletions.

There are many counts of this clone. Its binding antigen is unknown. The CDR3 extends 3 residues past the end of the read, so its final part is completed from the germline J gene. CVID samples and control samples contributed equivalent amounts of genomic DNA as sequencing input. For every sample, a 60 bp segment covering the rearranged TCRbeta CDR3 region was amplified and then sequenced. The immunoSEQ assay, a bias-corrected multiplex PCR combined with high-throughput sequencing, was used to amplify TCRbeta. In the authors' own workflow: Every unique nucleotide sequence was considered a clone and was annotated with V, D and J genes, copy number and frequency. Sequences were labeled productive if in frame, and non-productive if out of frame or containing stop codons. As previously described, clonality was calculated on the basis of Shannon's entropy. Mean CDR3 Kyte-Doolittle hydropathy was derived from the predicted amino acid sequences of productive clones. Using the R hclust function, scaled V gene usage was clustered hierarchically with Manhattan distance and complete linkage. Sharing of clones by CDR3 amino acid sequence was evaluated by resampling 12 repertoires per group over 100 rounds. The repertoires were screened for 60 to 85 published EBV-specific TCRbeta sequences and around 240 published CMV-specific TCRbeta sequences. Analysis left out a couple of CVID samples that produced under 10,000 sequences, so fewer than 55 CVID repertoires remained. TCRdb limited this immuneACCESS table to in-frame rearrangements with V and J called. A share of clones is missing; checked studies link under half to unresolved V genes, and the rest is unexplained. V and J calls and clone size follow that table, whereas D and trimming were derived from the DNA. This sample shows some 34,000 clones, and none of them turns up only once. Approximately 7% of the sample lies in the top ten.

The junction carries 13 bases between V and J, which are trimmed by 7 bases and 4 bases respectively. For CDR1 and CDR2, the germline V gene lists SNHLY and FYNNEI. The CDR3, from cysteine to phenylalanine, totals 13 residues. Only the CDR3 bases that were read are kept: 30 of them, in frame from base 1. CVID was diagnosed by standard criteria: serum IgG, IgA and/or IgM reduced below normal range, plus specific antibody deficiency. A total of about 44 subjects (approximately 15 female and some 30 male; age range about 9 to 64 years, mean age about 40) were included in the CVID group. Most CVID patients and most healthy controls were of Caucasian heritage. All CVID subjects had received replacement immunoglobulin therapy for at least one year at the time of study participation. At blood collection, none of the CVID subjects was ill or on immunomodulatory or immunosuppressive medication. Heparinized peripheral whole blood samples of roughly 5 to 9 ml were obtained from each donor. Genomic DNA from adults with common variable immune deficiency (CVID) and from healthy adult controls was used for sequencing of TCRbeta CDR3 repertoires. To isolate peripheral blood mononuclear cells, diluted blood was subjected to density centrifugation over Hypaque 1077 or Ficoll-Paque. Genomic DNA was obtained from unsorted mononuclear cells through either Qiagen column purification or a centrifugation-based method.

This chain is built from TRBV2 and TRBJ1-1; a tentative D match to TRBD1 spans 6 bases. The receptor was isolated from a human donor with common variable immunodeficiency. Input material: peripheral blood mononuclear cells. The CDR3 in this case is CASIDRFGTEAFF. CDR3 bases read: TGTGCCAGCATAGACAGGTTTGGCACTGAA. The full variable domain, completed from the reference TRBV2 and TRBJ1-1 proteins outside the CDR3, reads EPEVTQTPSHQVTQMGQEVILRCVPISNHLYFYWYRQILGQKVEFLVSFYNNEISEKSEIFDDQFSVERPDGSNFTLKIRSTKLEDSAMYFCASIDRFGTEAFFGQGTRLTVV.